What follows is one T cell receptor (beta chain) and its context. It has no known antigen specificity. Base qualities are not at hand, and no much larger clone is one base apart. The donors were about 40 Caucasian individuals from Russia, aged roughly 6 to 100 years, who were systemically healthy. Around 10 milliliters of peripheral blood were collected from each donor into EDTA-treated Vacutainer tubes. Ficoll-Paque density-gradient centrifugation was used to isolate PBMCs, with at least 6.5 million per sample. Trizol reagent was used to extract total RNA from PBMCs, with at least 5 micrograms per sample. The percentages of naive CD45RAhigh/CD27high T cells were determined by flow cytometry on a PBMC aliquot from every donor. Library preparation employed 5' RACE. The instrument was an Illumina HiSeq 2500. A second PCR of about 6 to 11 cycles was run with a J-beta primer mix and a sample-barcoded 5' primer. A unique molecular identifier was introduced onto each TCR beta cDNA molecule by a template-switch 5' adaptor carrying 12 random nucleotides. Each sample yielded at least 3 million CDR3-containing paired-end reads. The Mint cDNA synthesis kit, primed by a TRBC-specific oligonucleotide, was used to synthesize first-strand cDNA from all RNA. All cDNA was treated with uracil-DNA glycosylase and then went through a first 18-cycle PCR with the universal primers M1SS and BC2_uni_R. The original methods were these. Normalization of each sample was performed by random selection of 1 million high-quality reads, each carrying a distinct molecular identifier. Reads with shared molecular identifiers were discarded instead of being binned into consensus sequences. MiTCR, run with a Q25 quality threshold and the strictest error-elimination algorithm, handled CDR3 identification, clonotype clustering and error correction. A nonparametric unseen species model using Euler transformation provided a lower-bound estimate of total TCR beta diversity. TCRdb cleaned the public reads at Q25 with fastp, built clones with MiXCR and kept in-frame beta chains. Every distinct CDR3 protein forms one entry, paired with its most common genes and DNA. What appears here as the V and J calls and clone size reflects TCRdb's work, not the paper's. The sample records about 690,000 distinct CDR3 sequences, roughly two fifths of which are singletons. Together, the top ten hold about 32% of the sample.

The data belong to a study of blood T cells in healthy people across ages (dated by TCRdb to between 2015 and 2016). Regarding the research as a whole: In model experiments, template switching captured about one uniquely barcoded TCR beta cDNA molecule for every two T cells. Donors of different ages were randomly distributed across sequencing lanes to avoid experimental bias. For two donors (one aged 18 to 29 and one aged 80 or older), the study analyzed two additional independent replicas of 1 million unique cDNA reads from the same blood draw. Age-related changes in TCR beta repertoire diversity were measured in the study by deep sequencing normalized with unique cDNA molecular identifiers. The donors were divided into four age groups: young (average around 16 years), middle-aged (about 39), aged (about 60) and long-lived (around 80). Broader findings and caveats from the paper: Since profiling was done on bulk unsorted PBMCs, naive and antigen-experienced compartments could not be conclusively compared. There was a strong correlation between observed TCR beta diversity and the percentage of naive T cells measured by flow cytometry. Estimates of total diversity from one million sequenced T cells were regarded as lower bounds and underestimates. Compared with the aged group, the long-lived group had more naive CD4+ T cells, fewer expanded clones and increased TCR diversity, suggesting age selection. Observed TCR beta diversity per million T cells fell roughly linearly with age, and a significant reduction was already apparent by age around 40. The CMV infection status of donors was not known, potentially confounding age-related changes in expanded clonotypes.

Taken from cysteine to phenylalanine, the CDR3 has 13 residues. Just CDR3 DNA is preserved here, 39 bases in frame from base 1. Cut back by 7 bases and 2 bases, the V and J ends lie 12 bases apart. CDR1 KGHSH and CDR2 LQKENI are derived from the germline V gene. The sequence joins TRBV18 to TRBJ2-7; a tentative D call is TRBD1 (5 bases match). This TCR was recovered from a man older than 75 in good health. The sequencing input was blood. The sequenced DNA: TGTGCCAGCTTAGGGGCGATGACCTACGAGCAGTACTTC. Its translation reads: CASLGAMTYEQYF.